This TCR beta chain was sequenced during a study of spatial heterogeneity in lung cancer (dated by TCRdb to the late 2010s). Turning to the overall study: Beta-chain transcripts were consistently detected in greater numbers than alpha-chain transcripts, which likely reflected higher beta-chain transcript abundance. In the raw uncorrected reads, each unique combination of TCR and UMI appeared more than ten times on average. TCR alpha and beta repertoires were quantitatively compared across multiple tumor regions, matched nontumor lung and blood in non-small cell lung cancer. Nonsynonymous mutation counts, determined by whole-exome sequencing of tumor tissue, were related to features of the TCR repertoire. Both alpha and beta chains were TCR-sequenced in 210 or so tumor regions, some 64 matched nontumor lung samples and roughly 50 PBMC samples obtained at surgery.

Taking its sample share into account, this clonotype is medium-sized (0.01 to 0.1%). The clone's antigen remains unknown. Per-nucleotide qualities are absent, and no much larger clonotype sits a single base away. This specimen's time point label, per the study, means: sample taken at primary tumor resection. Samples were obtained from roughly 72 patients with early-stage, untreated non-small cell lung cancer from the lung TRACERx cohort. TCR sequencing used whole RNA extracted from tumor and nontumor lung tissue, or from cryopreserved PBMC samples, without cell sorting. A patient was chosen for TCR sequencing only when enough RNA was available from at least two tumor regions. A lung pathologist reviewed the tumor and adjacent nontumor lung specimens before the specimens were selected. Overall study outcomes, separate from this receptor: Additional single-cell paired TCR alpha and beta sequencing was considered necessary to confirm, at a functional level, the hypothesis that regional TCRs recognize regional mutations.

The library was prepared using 5' RACE. Sequencing used a NextSeq 500. To allow correction of PCR and sequencing errors, the TCR library protocol tagged every TCR cDNA molecule with a unique molecular identifier. For the original study's pipeline: TCR identification, UMI-based error correction and CDR3 extraction were all carried out with Decombinator tools. TCRs above a frequency of 2 per 1,000, corresponding to the top 1% of the tumor frequency distribution, were defined as expanded. Each repertoire was subsampled 100 times to 5,000 TCRs, after which Renyi diversity was computed with the R vegan package. CDR3 similarity networks were built from amino acid triplet string-kernel similarity, connecting CDR3s with pairwise similarity above 0.82. TCRdb reprocessing: public reads trimmed at Q25 with fastp, clones called with MiXCR, in-frame beta chains kept. Each CDR3 protein gets just one entry, which takes the most common genes and DNA from the rows behind it. Here the V and J calls rest on TCRdb's processing, not on the authors' analysis. The sample records roughly 8,500 distinct CDR3 sequences, roughly a sixth of which are singletons. Jointly, the top ten make up about 15% of the sample.

The sequence was collected from a male donor with early-stage non-small cell lung cancer. Sequences were derived from normal lung tissue next to the tumor, sampled at surgery.

The DNA sequence is given as TGTGCCAGCAGTTACTCTTTATGTGGGTTCTTC. Its protein is CASSYSLCGFF. The chain couples TRBV6-5 to TRBJ2-1, with no reliable assignment of the D segment. The CDR3 runs 11 residues from the cysteine to the phenylalanine. Only the CDR3 portion is preserved as DNA: 33 bases, with reading frame beginning at the first base. The germline V gene yields MNHEY for CDR1 and SVGAGI for CDR2. V is reduced by 0 bases and J by 15 bases, leaving a spacing of 9 bases between them.